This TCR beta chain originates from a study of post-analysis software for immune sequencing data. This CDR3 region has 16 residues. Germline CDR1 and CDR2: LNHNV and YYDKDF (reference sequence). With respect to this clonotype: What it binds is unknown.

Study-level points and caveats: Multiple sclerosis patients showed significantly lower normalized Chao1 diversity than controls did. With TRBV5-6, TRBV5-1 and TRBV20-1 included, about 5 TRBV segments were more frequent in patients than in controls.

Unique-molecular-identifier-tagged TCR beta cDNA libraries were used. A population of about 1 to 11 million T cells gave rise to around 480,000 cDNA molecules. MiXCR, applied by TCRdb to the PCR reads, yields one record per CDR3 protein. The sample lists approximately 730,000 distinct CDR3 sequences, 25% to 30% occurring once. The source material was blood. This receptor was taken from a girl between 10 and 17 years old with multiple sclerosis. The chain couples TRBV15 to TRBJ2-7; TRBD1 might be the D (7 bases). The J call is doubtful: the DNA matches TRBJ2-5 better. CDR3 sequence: CATSGGTVMNPETQYF. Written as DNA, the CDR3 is TGTGCCACCAGCGGAGGGACAGTAATGAACCCAGAGACCCAGTACTTC.